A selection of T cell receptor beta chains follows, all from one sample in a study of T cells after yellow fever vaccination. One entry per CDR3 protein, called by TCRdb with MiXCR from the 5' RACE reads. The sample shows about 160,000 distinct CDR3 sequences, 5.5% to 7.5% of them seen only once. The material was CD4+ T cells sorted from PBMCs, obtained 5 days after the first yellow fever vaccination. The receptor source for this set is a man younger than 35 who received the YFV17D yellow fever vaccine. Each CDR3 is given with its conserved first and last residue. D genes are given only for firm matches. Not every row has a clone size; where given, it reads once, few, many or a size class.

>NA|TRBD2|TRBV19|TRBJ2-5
CASNSRGGETQYF
TGTGCCAGTAATAGCCGGGGGGGAGAGACCCAGTACTTC
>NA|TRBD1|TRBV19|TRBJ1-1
CASSFNRGSSEAFF
TGTGCCAGTAGTTTCAACAGGGGAAGTTCTGAAGCTTTCTTT
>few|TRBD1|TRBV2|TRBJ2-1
CAIQFDRASYNEQFF
TGTGCCATACAATTCGACAGGGCCTCCTACAATGAGCAGTTCTTC
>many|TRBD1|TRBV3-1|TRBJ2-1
CASSLGTGGNEQFF
TGTGCCAGCAGCCTAGGGACAGGGGGTAATGAGCAGTTCTTC
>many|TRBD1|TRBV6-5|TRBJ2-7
CASGTVPYEQYF
TGTGCCAGCGGGACAGTACCTTACGAGCAGTACTTC
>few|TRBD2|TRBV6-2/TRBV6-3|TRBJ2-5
CASKSGGLAWYF
TGTGCCAGCAAGAGCGGGGGTCTGGCGTGGTACTTC
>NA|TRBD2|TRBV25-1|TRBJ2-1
CASSESRWTSGYNEQFF
TGTGCCAGCAGTGAATCAAGGTGGACTAGCGGGTACAATGAGCAGTTCTTC
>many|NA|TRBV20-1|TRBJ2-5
CSARDLKFMAAPETQYF
TGCAGTGCTAGAGATCTAAAGTTTATGGCAGCCCCGGAGACCCAGTACTTC
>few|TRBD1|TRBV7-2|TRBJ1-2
CASSFGQGLYGYTF
TGTGCCAGCAGCTTCGGACAGGGCCTCTATGGCTACACCTTC
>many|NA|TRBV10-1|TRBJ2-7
CASSEAGHSYEQYF
TGCGCCAGCAGTGAAGCTGGACACTCTTACGAGCAGTACTTC
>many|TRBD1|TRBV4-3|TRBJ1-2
CASSQTGEEGYTF
TGCGCCAGCAGCCAGACAGGGGAGGAGGGCTACACCTTC
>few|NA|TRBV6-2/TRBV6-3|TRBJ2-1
CASSKPGRAYNEQFF
TGTGCCAGCAGTAAACCGGGACGGGCCTACAATGAGCAGTTCTTC
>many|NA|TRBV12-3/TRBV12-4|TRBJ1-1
CASSSSPRRRTEAFF
TGTGCCAGCAGTTCATCCCCCAGGCGGCGGACTGAAGCTTTCTTT
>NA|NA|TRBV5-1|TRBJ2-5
CASSPGGQETQYF
TGCGCCAGCAGCCCCGGAGGCCAAGAGACCCAGTACTTC
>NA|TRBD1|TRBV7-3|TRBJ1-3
CASSPGGGNTIYF
TGTGCCAGCAGCCCAGGGGGCGGAAACACCATATATTTT
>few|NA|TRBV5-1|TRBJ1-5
CASRPDTGNQPQHF
TGCGCCAGCAGACCGGACACCGGCAATCAGCCCCAGCATTTT
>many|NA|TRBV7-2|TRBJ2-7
CASSLAGSSYEQYF
TGTGCCAGCAGCTTAGCAGGGAGCTCCTACGAGCAGTACTTC
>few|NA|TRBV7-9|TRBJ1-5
CASSYGTGRQPQHF
TGTGCCAGCAGCTACGGAACAGGGCGTCAGCCCCAGCATTTT